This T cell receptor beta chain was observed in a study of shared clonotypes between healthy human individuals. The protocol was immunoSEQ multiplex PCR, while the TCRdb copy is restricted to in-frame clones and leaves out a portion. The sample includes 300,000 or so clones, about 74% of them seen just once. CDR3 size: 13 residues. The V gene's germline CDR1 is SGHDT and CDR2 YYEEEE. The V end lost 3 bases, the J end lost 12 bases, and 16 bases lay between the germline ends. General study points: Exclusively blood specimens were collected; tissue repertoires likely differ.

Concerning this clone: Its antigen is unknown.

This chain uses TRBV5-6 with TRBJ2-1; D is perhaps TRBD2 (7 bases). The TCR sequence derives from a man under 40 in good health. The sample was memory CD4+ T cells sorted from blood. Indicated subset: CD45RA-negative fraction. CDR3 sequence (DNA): TGTGCCAGCAGCTCCCCGGGGGGCTGGGGGCAGTTCTTC. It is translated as CASSSPGGWGQFF.